This is a list of T cell receptor beta chains from one sample in a study of T-cell memory formation after mild COVID-19. Each CDR3 protein is one row after TCRdb ran MiXCR on the 5' RACE reads. The data contain just over 400,000 distinct CDR3 sequences, 20% to 30% of them singletons. The sequencing input was PBMCs or a T cell subset sorted from them (not recorded which). The source of these receptors is an adult woman who had mild COVID-19 (a few samples of this study predate the infection). Cell type and time point are not known. CDR3s include the opening cysteine and the closing phenylalanine or tryptophan. D genes are given only for firm matches. The size entry is marked missing in some rows and otherwise reads once, few, many or a size class.

few	TRBV27	NA	TRBJ1-5	CASSSRGLSNQPQHF	TGTGCCAGCAGTTCCAGGGGACTTAGCAATCAGCCCCAGCATTTT
few	TRBV28	TRBD1	TRBJ1-2	CASTFGGTGQGGYGYTF	TGTGCCAGCACCTTCGGGGGAACGGGACAGGGAGGGTATGGCTACACCTTC
NA	TRBV4-1	NA	TRBJ2-7	CASSQGPLGEQYF	TGCGCCAGCAGCCAAGGACCCTTGGGGGAGCAGTACTTC
NA	TRBV5-4	TRBD2	TRBJ2-2	CASSLLPSGSATGELFF	TGTGCCAGCAGCTTGTTACCTAGCGGGAGCGCCACCGGGGAGCTGTTTTTT
few	TRBV3-1	TRBD1	TRBJ1-1	CASSQETGDTEAFF	TGTGCCAGCAGCCAGGAAACAGGGGACACTGAAGCTTTCTTT
few	TRBV9	TRBD1	TRBJ1-2	CASTRGQGAYGYTF	TGTGCCAGCACCCGGGGGCAGGGGGCCTATGGCTACACCTTC
NA	TRBV6-5	NA	TRBJ1-1	CASSPRERQVGNTEAFF	TGTGCCAGCAGTCCCCGCGAGCGGCAAGTGGGGAACACTGAAGCTTTCTTT
many	TRBV7-6	TRBD2	TRBJ2-1	CASSPRLAGGRNEQFF	TGTGCCAGCAGCCCCCGACTAGCGGGGGGTCGGAATGAGCAGTTCTTC
NA	TRBV9	NA	TRBJ2-2	CASSELNTGELYF	TGTGCCAGCAGCGAGCTGAACACCGGGGAGCTGTATTTT
NA	TRBV6-5	TRBD1	TRBJ2-3	CASRDRAGTDTQYF	TGTGCCAGCAGGGACAGGGCGGGCACAGATACGCAGTATTTT
NA	TRBV5-1	NA	TRBJ2-5	CASNGGQETQYF	TGCGCCAGCAACGGGGGCCAGGAGACCCAGTACTTC
few	TRBV4-2	TRBD2	TRBJ2-3	CASSQDGAGDGDTQYF	TGTGCCAGCAGCCAAGATGGAGCGGGGGACGGAGATACGCAGTATTTT
few	TRBV20-1	TRBD2	TRBJ2-3	CSGLAGDFRGTQYF	TGCAGCGGACTAGCGGGAGATTTTCGGGGTACGCAGTATTTT
NA	TRBV29-1	NA	TRBJ2-2	CSVAGGVNTGELFF	TGCAGCGTTGCTGGGGGCGTGAACACCGGGGAGCTGTTTTTT
many	TRBV6-5	TRBD1	TRBJ1-4	CASKTDGQGGEKLFF	TGTGCCAGCAAGACGGATGGACAGGGGGGCGAAAAACTGTTTTTT
NA	TRBV9	NA	TRBJ1-4	CASSASLNEKLFF	TGTGCCAGCAGCGCCTCCCTGAATGAAAAACTGTTTTTT
NA	TRBV5-1	NA	TRBJ2-5	CASSLGTKQETQYF	TGCGCCAGCAGCTTGGGTACCAAACAAGAGACCCAGTACTTC
few	TRBV7-9	TRBD2	TRBJ2-1	CASSLSGLGVLNEQFF	TGTGCCAGCAGCTTATCAGGACTAGGTGTTCTGAATGAGCAGTTCTTC
few	TRBV29-1	NA	TRBJ1-1	CSARKRDTHTEAFF	TGCAGCGCTAGAAAGCGGGACACCCACACTGAAGCTTTCTTT
NA	TRBV24-1	NA	TRBJ2-2	CATSMSSLNTGELFF	TGTGCCACCAGTATGTCTAGCTTGAACACCGGGGAGCTGTTTTTT
NA	TRBV20-1	NA	TRBJ1-5	CSARPGNQPQHF	TGCAGTGCTAGGCCCGGGAATCAGCCCCAGCATTTT
few	TRBV6-5	NA	TRBJ1-2	CASRPTFWGVGYGYTF	TGTGCCAGCAGGCCAACCTTTTGGGGGGTCGGCTATGGCTACACCTTC
few	TRBV3-1	NA	TRBJ2-2	CASRWAGTGELFF	TGTGCCAGCCGTTGGGCAGGGACCGGGGAGCTGTTTTTT
NA	TRBV10-3	NA	TRBJ1-2	CAISRKGDIDGYTF	TGTGCCATCAGTCGGAAGGGGGACATTGATGGCTACACCTTC
few	TRBV18	NA	TRBJ2-7	CASSPTGLSLPFEQYF	TGTGCCAGCTCACCAACAGGACTATCTCTGCCGTTCGAGCAGTACTTC
few	TRBV11-2	TRBD1	TRBJ2-7	CASSLLGQGWNEQYF	TGTGCCAGCAGCTTGCTAGGACAGGGATGGAACGAGCAGTACTTC
NA	TRBV3-1	NA	TRBJ1-1	CASSQGEGTTNTEAFF	TGTGCCAGCAGCCAAGGGGAGGGGACCACTAACACTGAAGCTTTCTTT
many	TRBV5-5	TRBD2	TRBJ2-6	CASSSGGAPSGANVLTF	TGTGCCAGCAGCTCCGGGGGGGCACCCTCTGGGGCCAACGTCCTGACTTTC
few	TRBV12-3/TRBV12-4	TRBD1	TRBJ1-2	CASSDTGTAFGYTF	TGTGCCAGCAGTGACACCGGGACAGCCTTTGGCTACACCTTC
few	TRBV7-6	NA	TRBJ2-5	CASSLAPIGAQYF	TGTGCCAGCAGCTTAGCCCCTATCGGGGCCCAGTACTTC
NA	TRBV5-1	NA	TRBJ2-1	CASRRQNNEQFF	TGCGCCAGCAGGAGGCAGAACAATGAGCAGTTCTTC
few	TRBV14	NA	TRBJ1-1	CASSQWTANTEAFF	TGTGCCAGCAGCCAATGGACAGCAAACACTGAAGCTTTCTTT
NA	TRBV20-1	NA	TRBJ2-3	CSASGLRDTQYF	TGCAGTGCTAGTGGGCTTCGAGATACGCAGTATTTT
NA	TRBV20-1	TRBD1	TRBJ1-5	CSASKTGAFFNQPQHF	TGCAGTGCATCGAAGACAGGGGCCTTCTTCAATCAGCCCCAGCATTTT
NA	TRBV24-1	NA	TRBJ2-3	CATSRDGTDTQYF	TGTGCCACCAGCAGGGACGGGACAGATACGCAGTATTTT
few	TRBV6-2/TRBV6-3	NA	TRBJ2-3	CASSMGGFADTQYF	TGTGCCAGCAGTATGGGGGGTTTTGCAGATACGCAGTATTTT
NA	TRBV7-9	NA	TRBJ2-1	CASSSRRHSSYNEQFF	TGTGCCAGCAGCTCAAGAAGACATAGCTCCTACAATGAGCAGTTCTTC
NA	TRBV7-3	NA	TRBJ2-3	CASSPLGLEEDYHTQYF	TGTGCCAGCAGCCCTCTTGGACTCGAAGAAGATTATCATACGCAGTATTTT
NA	TRBV9	TRBD1	TRBJ2-7	CASSSGTGSSEQYF	TGTGCCAGCAGTTCCGGGACAGGCTCGAGCGAGCAGTACTTC
few	TRBV20-1	TRBD1	TRBJ1-2	CSAPYSGTVPIMSGYTF	TGCAGTGCCCCATATTCCGGGACAGTTCCTATAATGAGTGGCTACACCTTC
few	TRBV9	TRBD2	TRBJ2-3	CASSVAMLAGTDTQYF	TGTGCCAGCAGCGTAGCCATGCTAGCGGGGACAGATACGCAGTATTTT
few	TRBV7-9	TRBD1	TRBJ2-7	CASSLQGTGTYEQYF	TGTGCCAGCAGCTTACAAGGGACAGGGACCTACGAGCAGTACTTC
NA	TRBV4-2	NA	TRBJ2-7	CASSQAYGGWDYEQYF	TGTGCCAGCAGCCAGGCATATGGGGGCTGGGACTACGAGCAGTACTTC
few	TRBV6-5	TRBD1	TRBJ2-1	CASSYATGAGYNEQFF	TGTGCCAGCAGTTACGCGACAGGGGCGGGATACAATGAGCAGTTCTTC
NA	TRBV4-1	TRBD2	TRBJ2-3	CASSQGPYVVAGGLGFSDTQYF	TGCGCCAGCAGCCAAGGCCCCTATGTGGTAGCGGGGGGGTTGGGTTTCTCAGATACGCAGTATTTT
NA	TRBV24-1	TRBD1	TRBJ2-4	CATSDTGQGANIQYF	TGTGCCACCAGTGACACGGGACAGGGGGCGAACATTCAGTACTTC
once	TRBV6-5	TRBD2	TRBJ2-5	CASSQLAGGEQETQYF	TGTGCCAGCAGCCAATTAGCGGGAGGGGAACAAGAGACCCAGTACTTC
many	TRBV7-6	NA	TRBJ2-7	CASSSRLAGGYEQYF	TGTGCCAGCAGCTCCCGACTAGCAGGGGGCTACGAGCAGTACTTC
few	TRBV7-3	NA	TRBJ2-2	CASSLFGSDTGELFF	TGTGCCAGCAGCTTATTTGGTAGCGACACCGGGGAGCTGTTTTTT
NA	TRBV7-9	TRBD1	TRBJ2-5	CASSPLSGGQETQYF	TGTGCCAGCAGCCCACTGTCAGGGGGACAAGAGACCCAGTACTTC
NA	TRBV2	NA	TRBJ1-2	CASSPFNYGYTF	TGTGCCAGCAGTCCTTTTAACTATGGCTACACCTTC
NA	TRBV29-1	NA	TRBJ2-7	CSVEDRQGLYEQYF	TGCAGCGTTGAAGATCGGCAGGGACTCTACGAGCAGTACTTC
NA	TRBV24-1	NA	TRBJ2-3	CATSATVPDTQYF	TGTGCCACCAGTGCAACAGTACCAGATACGCAGTATTTT